This TCR beta chain is drawn from a study of human T cells and chemical hapten exposure. Study in general: Doses of diphenylcyclopropenone went to the patients' scalps weekly throughout the roughly 22-week study.

TCRdb re-called the RACE reads with MiXCR, one entry per CDR3 protein. The sample includes around 330,000 distinct CDR3 sequences, around 5.5% of them seen just once. This clonotype was counted a few times. The antigen is unknown. Germline CDR1 MNHNS, CDR2 SASEGT. V lost 10 bases to trimming and J lost 9 bases, with 25 bases between them. This CDR3 region has 15 residues. General observations from the study: TCRs above 1 in 1000 frequency did not change with DPC sensitization.

Stated time point: pre-sensitization, week 0. The treatment denotes: therapeutic diphenylcyclopropenone sensitization with weekly scalp DPC. Alopecia patients between 18 and 70 years old and suitable for DPC were used as donors. Unfractionated whole blood was the source from which total RNA was extracted. The clonotype was recovered from a woman aged 18-29 years with alopecia areata. Some clones in this sample may be carry-over from other donors' samples. The specimen was whole blood, collected in connection with sensitization to the hapten diphenylcyclopropenone (DPC). This rearrangement joins TRBV6-1 to TRBJ2-1; D uncertain. The chain's CDR3 is CATLPTRSHTSEQFF. The CDR3 nucleotides read TGTGCCACCCTGCCTACCCGAAGCCATACAAGTGAGCAGTTCTTC.